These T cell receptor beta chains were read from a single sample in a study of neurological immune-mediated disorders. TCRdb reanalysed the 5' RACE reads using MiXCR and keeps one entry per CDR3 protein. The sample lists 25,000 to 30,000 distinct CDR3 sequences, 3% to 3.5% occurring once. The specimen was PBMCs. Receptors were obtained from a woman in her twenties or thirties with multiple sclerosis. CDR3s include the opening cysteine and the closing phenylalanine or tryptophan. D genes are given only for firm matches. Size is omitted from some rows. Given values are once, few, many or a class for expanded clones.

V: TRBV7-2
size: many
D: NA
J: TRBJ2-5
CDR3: CASSSPTGQETQYF
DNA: TGTGCCAGCAGTTCCCCGACGGGGCAAGAGACCCAGTACTTC

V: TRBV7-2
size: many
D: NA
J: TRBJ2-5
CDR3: CASRPGLKETQYF
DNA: TGTGCCAGCAGACCGGGACTTAAAGAGACCCAGTACTTC

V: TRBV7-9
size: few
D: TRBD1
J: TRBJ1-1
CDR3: CASSLKGAQGAFF
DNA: TGTGCCAGCAGCTTAAAGGGGGCGCAAGGAGCTTTCTTT

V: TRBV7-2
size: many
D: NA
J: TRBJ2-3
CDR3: CASSLAVWGENTDTQYF
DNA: TGTGCCAGCAGCTTAGCCGTGTGGGGGGAGAACACAGATACGCAGTATTTT

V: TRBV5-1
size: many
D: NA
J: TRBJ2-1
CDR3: CASSPLQGNLYNEQFF
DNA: TGCGCCAGCAGCCCCCTACAGGGTAACCTCTACAATGAGCAGTTCTTC

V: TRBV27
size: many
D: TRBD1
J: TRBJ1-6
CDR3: CASAHPWTGLGYNSPLHF
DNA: TGTGCCAGCGCCCACCCATGGACAGGGTTGGGGTATAATTCACCCCTCCACTTT

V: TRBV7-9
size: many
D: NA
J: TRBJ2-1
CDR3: CASSLGSAKEQFF
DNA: TGTGCCAGCAGCTTAGGGTCCGCGAAGGAGCAGTTCTTC

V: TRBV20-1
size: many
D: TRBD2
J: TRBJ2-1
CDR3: CSVVLAGASSYNEQFF
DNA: TGCAGTGTGGTACTAGCGGGGGCCAGCTCCTACAATGAGCAGTTCTTC

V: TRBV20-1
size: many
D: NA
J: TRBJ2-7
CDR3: CSASRPGSEQYF
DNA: TGCAGTGCTAGCCGGCCAGGGTCCGAGCAGTACTTC

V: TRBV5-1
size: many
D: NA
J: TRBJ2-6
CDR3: CASSWVHSGANVLTF
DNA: TGCGCCAGCAGCTGGGTCCACTCTGGGGCCAACGTCCTGACTTTC

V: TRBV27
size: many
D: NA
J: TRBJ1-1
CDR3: CATRDTGNTEAFF
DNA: TGTGCCACACGGGACACCGGTAACACTGAAGCTTTCTTT

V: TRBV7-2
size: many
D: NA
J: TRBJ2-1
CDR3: CASSDPKGVNEQFF
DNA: TGTGCCAGCAGCGACCCCAAGGGGGTAAATGAGCAGTTCTTC

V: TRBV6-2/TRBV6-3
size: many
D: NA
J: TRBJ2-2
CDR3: CASSYRDFVGTGELFF
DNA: TGTGCCAGCAGTTACCGGGACTTCGTGGGCACCGGGGAGCTGTTTTTT

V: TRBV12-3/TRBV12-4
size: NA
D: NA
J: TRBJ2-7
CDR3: CASSFFLVGYEQYF
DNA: TGTGCCAGCAGTTTTTTCCTGGTGGGGTACGAGCAGTACTTC

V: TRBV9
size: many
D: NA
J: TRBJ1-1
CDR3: CASSVAQGPTEAFF
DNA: TGTGCCAGCAGCGTAGCACAGGGCCCCACTGAAGCTTTCTTT

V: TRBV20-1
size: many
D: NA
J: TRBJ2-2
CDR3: CSARVSSNTGELFF
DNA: TGCAGTGCTAGAGTCAGCAGCAACACCGGGGAGCTGTTTTTT

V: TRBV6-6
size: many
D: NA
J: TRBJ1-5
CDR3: CASSYEGGDQPQHF
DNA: TGTGCCAGCAGTTACGAGGGGGGGGATCAGCCCCAGCATTTT

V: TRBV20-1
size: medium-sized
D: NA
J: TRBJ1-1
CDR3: CSARDGSSISTEAFF
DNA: TGCAGTGCCCGGGACGGATCGTCGATAAGCACTGAAGCTTTCTTT

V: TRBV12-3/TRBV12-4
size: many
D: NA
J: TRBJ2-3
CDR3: CASTVLGTDTQYF
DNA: TGTGCCAGCACGGTGCTAGGCACAGATACGCAGTATTTT

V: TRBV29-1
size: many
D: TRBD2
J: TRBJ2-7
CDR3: CSVGPAGGTHYEQYF
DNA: TGCAGCGTTGGCCCCGCGGGGGGCACACATTACGAGCAGTACTTC

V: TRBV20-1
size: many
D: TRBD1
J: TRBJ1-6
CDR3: CSARDQTGGSNSPLHF
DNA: TGCAGTGCTAGAGATCAGACAGGGGGTAGTAATTCACCCCTCCACTTT

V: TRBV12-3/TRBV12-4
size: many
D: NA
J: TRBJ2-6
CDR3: CASTRGSGANVLTF
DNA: TGTGCCAGCACTCGAGGCTCTGGGGCCAACGTCCTGACTTTC

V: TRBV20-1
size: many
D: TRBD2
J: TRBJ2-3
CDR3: CSEALAGNTDTQYF
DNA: TGCAGTGAAGCACTAGCGGGGAACACAGATACGCAGTATTTT

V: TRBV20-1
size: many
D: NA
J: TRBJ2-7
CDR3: CSARDADTYEQYF
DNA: TGCAGTGCTAGAGACGCAGATACCTACGAGCAGTACTTC

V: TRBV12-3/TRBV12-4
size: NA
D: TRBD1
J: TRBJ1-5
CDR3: CASRPGQGAVGNQPQNF
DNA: TGTGCCAGCAGACCGGGACAGGGGGCTGTAGGCAATCAGCCCCAGAATTTT

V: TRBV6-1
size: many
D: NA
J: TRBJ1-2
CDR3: CASSATYYGYTF
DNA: TGTGCCAGCAGTGCCACCTACTATGGCTACACCTTC

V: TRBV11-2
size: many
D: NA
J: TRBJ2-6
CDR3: CASSLESTWASGANVLTF
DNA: TGTGCCAGCAGCTTAGAATCTACCTGGGCCTCTGGGGCCAACGTCCTGACTTTC

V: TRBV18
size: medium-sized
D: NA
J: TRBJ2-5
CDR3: CASSPGETQYF
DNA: TGTGCCAGCTCACCGGGGGAGACCCAGTACTTC

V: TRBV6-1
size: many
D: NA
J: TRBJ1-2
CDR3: CASRQGGLDYGYTF
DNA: TGTGCCAGCAGGCAGGGAGGGCTGGACTATGGCTACACCTTC

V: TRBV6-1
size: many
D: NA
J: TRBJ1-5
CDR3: CASSEIGGYQPQHF
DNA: TGTGCCAGCAGTGAAATTGGGGGTTATCAGCCCCAGCATTTT

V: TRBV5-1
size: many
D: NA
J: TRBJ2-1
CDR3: CASSLSYRSGDEQFF
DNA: TGCGCCAGCAGCTTATCCTACAGGTCAGGGGATGAGCAGTTCTTC

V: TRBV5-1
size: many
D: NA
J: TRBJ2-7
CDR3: CASSTPTVSYEQYF
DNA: TGCGCCAGCAGCACCCCGACAGTCTCCTACGAGCAGTACTTC

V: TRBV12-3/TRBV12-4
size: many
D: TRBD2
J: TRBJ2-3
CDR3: CASSFTSGGTDTQYF
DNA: TGTGCCAGCAGTTTCACTAGCGGGGGCACAGATACGCAGTATTTT

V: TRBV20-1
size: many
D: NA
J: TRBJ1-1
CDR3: CSARGPGHTNTEAFF
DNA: TGCAGTGCTAGAGGGCCGGGACATACGAACACTGAAGCTTTCTTT

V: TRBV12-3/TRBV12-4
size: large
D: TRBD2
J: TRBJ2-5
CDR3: CASSASGQETQYF
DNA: TGTGCCAGCAGTGCTAGCGGCCAAGAGACCCAGTACTTC

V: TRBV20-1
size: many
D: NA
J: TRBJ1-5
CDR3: CSVEGHRDQPQHF
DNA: TGCAGTGTGGAGGGGCACAGGGATCAGCCCCAGCATTTT

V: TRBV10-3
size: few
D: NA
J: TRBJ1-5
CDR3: CAISELGDNQPQNF
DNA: TGTGCCATCAGTGAGTTAGGAGACAATCAGCCCCAGAATTTT

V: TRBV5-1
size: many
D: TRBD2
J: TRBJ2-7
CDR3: CASRAASGMYEQYF
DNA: TGCGCCAGCCGGGCGGCTAGCGGGATGTACGAGCAGTACTTC

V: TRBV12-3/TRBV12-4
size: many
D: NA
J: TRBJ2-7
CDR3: CASSLSREDEQYF
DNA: TGTGCCAGCAGTTTGAGCAGGGAAGACGAGCAGTACTTC

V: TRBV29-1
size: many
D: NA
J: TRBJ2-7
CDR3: CSVAQDSYEQYF
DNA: TGCAGCGTTGCCCAGGACTCCTACGAGCAGTACTTC

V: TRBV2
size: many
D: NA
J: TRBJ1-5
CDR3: CASSADSNQPQNF
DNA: TGTGCCAGCAGTGCGGACAGCAATCAGCCCCAGAATTTT

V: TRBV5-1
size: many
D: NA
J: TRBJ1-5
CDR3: CASSLEGGPQNF
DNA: TGCGCCAGCAGCTTGGAGGGAGGGCCCCAGAATTTT

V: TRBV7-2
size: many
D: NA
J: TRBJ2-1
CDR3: CASSPSGVGEQFF
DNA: TGTGCCAGCAGCCCCTCCGGCGTCGGTGAGCAGTTCTTC

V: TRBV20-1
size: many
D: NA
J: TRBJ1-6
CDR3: CSARTGHEGRDSPLHF
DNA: TGCAGTGCTAGGACCGGCCACGAGGGTCGGGATTCACCCCTCCACTTT

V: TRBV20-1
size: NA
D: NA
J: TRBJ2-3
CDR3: CSDETSATDTQYF
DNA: TGCAGCGACGAGACATCAGCCACAGATACGCAGTATTTT